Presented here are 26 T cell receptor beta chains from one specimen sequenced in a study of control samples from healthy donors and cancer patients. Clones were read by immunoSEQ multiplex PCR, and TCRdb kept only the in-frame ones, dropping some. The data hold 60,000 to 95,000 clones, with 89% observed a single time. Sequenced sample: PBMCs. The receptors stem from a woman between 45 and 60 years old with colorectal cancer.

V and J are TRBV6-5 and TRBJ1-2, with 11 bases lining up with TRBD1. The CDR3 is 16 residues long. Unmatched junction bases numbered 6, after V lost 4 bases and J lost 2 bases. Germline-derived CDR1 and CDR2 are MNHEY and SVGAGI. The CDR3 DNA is TGTGCCAGCAGTTCCCCCGGGACAGGGGGAAACTATGGCTACACCTTC. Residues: CASSSPGTGGNYGYTF.

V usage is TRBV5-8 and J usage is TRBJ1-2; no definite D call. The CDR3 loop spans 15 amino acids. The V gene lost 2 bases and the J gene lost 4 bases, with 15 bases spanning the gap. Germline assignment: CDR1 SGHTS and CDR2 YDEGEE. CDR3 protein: CASSLATISAYGYTF. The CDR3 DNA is TGTGCCAGCAGCTTAGCCACCATAAGCGCCTATGGCTACACCTTC.

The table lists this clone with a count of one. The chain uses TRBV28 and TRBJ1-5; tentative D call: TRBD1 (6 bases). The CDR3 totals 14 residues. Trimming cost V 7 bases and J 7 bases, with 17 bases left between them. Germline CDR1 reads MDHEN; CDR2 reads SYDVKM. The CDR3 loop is CASTFRGSSQPQHF. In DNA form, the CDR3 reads TGTGCCAGCACGTTCAGGGGATCGTCCCAGCCCCAGCATTTT.

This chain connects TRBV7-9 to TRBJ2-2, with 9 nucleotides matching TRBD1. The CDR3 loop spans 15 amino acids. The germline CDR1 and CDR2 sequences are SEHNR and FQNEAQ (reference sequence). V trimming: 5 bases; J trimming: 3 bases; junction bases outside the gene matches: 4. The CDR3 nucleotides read TGTGCCAGCAGCCAAGGGACAGGGTACACCGGGGAGCTGTTTTTT. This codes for CASSQGTGYTGELFF. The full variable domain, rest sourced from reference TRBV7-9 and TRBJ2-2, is DTGVSQNPRHKITKRGQNVTFRCDPISEHNRLYWYRQTLGQGPEFLTYFQNEAQLEKSRLLSDRFSAERPKGSFSTLEIQRTEQGDSAMYLCASSQGTGYTGELFFGEGSRLTVL.

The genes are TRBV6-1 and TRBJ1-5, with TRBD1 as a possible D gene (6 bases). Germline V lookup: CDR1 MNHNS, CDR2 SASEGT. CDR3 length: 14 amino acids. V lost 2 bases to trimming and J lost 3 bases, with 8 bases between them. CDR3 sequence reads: CASSERGFNQPQHF. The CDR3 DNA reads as TGTGCCAGCAGTGAAAGGGGGTTCAATCAGCCCCAGCATTTT.

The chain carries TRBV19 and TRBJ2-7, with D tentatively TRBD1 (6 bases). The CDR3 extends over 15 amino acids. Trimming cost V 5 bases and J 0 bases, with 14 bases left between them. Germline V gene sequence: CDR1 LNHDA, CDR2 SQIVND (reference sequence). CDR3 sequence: CASSPVRGGSYEQYV. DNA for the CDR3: TGTGCCAGTAGTCCCGTTAGAGGGGGCTCCTACGAGCAGTACGTC.

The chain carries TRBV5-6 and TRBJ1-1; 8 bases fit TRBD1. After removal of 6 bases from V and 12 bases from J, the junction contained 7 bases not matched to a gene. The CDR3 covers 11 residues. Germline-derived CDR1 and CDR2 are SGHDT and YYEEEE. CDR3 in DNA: TGTGCCAGCACTAGGGGACAGGACTCTTTCTTT. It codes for CASTRGQDSFF.

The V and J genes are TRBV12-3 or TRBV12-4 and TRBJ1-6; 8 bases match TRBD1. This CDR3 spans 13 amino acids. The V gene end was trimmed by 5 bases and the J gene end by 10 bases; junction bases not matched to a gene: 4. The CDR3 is CASSGQGVSPLHF. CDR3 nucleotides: TGTGCCAGCAGTGGACAGGGAGTCTCACCCCTCCACTTT.

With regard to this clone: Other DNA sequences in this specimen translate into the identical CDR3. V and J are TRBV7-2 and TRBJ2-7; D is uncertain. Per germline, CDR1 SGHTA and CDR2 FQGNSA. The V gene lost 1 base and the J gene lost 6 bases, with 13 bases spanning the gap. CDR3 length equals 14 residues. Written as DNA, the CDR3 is TGTGCCAGCAGCTTAGAAGGTTTCCGTAGCGAGCAGTACGTC. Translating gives CASSLEGFRSEQYV.

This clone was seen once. The CDR3 DNA follows: TGTGCCAGCAGCGCCGGGGGGGCCTACACAGATACGCAGTATTTT. The encoded protein is CASSAGGAYTDTQYF. The chain is built from TRBV9 and TRBJ2-3, with 8 bases lining up with TRBD2. V shed 3 bases, J shed 2 bases, and the junction held 5 bases outside the gene matches. Per the germline V gene, CDR1 is SGDLS and CDR2 is YYNGEE. CDR3 length: 15 amino acids.

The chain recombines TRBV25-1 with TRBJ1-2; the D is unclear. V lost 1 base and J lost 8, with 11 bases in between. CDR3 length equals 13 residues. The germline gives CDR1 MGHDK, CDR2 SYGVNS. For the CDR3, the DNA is TGTGCCAGCAGTGAATTCGGAGTTGAAGGCTACACCTTC. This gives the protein CASSEFGVEGYTF.

CDR3 protein: CASGGGRGEKLFF. Written as DNA, the CDR3 is TGTGCCAGCGGGGGGGGGCGGGGTGAAAAACTGTTTTTT. The rearrangement joins TRBV2 to TRBJ1-4, with a tentative D call TRBD1 (6 bases). Trimming shortened V by 8 bases and J by 7 bases, and 14 bases separated the two germline ends. Looked up from germline, CDR1 is SNHLY and CDR2 is FYNNEI. The CDR3 is 13 residues long. The full variable domain, rest sourced from reference TRBV2 and TRBJ1-4, is EPEVTQTPSHQVTQMGQEVILRCVPISNHLYFYWYRQILGQKVEFLVSFYNNEISEKSEIFDDQFSVERPDGSNFTLKIRSTKLEDSAMYFCASGGGRGEKLFFGSGTQLSVL.

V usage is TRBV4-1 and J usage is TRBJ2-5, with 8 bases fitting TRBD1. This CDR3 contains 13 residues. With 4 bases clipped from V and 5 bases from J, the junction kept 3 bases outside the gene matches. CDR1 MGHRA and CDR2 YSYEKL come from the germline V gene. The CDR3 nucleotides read TGCGCCAGCAGCCCCCAGGGGGCCGAGACCCAGTACTTC. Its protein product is CASSPQGAETQYF.

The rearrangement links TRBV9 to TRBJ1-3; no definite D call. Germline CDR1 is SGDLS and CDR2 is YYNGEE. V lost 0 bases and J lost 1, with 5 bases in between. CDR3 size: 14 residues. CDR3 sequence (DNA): TGTGCCAGCAGCGTAGTAGAATCTGGAAACACCATATATTTT. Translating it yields CASSVVESGNTIYF.

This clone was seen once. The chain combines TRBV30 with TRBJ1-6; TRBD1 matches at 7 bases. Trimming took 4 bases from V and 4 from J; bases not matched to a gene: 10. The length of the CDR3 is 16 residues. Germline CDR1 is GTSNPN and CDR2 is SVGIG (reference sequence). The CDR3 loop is CAWTQSQGFYNSPLHF. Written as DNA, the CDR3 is TGTGCCTGGACCCAGTCACAGGGGTTTTATAATTCACCCCTCCACTTT. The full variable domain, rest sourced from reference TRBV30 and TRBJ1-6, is SQTIHQWPATLVQPVGSPLSLECTVEGTSNPNLYWYRQAAGRGLQLLFYSVGIGQISSEVPQNLSASRPQDRQFILSSKKLLLSDSGFYLCAWTQSQGFYNSPLHFGNGTRLTVT.

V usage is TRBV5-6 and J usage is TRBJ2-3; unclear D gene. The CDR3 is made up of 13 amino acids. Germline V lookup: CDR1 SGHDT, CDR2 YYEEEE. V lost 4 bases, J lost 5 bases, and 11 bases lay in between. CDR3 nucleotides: TGTGCCAGCAGCCTCCGTGATGTAGATACGCAGTATTTT. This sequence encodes CASSLRDVDTQYF.

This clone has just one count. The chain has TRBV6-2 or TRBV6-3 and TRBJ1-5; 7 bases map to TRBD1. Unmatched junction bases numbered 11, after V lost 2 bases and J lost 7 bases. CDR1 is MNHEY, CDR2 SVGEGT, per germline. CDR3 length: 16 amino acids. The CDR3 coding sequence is TGTGCCAGCAGTTACCCCGGGGAGGGGGCAGGACAGCCCCAGCATTTT. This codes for CASSYPGEGAGQPQHF.

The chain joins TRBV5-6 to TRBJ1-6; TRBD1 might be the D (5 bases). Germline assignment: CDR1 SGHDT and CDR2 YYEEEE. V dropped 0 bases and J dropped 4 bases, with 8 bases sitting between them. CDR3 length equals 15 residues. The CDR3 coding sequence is TGTGCCAGCAGCTTGGAGGGACGGTATAATTCACCCCTCCACTTT. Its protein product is CASSLEGRYNSPLHF.

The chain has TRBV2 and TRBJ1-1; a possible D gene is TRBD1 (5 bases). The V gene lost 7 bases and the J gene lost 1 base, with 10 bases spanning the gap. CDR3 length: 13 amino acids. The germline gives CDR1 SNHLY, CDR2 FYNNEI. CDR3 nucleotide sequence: TGTGCCAGCACCAGGGCGGAGAACACTGAAGCTTTCTTT. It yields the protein CASTRAENTEAFF.

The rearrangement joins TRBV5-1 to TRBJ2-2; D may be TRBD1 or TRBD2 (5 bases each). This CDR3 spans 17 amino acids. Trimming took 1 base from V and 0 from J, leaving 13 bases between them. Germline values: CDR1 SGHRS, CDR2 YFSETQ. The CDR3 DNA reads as TGCGCCAGCAGCTTGACCTCGGGACGGGCGAACACCGGGGAGCTGTTTTTT. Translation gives CASSLTSGRANTGELFF.

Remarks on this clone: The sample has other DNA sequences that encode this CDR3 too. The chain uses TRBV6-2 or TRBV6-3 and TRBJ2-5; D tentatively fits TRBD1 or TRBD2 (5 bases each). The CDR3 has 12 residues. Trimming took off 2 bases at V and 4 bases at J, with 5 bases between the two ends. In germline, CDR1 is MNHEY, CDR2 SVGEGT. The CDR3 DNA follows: TGTGCCAGCAGTTACGGGGGAGAGACCCAGTACTTC. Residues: CASSYGGETQYF.

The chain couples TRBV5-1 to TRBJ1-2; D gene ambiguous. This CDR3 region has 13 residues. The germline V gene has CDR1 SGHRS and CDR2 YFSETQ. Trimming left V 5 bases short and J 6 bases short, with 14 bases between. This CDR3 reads CASRFPQDDGYTF. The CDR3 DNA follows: TGCGCCAGCAGGTTTCCGCAGGATGATGGCTACACCTTC. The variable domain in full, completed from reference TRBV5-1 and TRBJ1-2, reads KAGVTQTPRYLIKTRGQQVTLSCSPISGHRSVSWYQQTPGQGLQFLFEYFSETQRNKGNFPGRFSGRQFSNSRSEMNVSTLELGDSALYLCASRFPQDDGYTFGSGTRLTVV.

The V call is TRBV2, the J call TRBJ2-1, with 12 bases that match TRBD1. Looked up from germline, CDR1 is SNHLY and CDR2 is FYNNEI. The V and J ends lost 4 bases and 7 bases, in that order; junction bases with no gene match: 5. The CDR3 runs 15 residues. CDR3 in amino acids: CASSAGQGARNEQFF. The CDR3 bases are TGTGCCAGCAGTGCGGGACAGGGGGCAAGAAATGAGCAGTTCTTC.

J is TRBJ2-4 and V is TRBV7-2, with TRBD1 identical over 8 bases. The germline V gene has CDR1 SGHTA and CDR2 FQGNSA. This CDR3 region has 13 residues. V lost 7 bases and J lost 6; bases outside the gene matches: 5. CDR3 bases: TGTGCCAGCACCTCCGGACAGGGAAACATTCAGTACTTC. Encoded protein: CASTSGQGNIQYF.

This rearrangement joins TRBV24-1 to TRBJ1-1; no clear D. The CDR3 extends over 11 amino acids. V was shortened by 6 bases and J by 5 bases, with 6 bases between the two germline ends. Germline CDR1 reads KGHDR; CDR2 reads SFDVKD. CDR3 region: CATSWGTEAFF. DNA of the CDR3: TGTGCCACCAGTTGGGGAACTGAAGCTTTCTTT.

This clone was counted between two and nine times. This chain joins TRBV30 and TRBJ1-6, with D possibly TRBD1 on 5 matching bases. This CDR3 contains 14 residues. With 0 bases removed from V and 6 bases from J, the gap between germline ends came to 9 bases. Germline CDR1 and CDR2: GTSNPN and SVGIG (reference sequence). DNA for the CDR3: TGTGCCTGGAGTGTTGAGGGGTTTAATTCACCCCTCCACTTT. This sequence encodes CAWSVEGFNSPLHF.